Listed below are T cell receptor beta chains from one sample, sequenced in a study of blood T cells in healthy people across ages. TCRdb re-derived calls from the 5' RACE reads in MiXCR, one entry per CDR3 protein. There are 660,000 or so distinct CDR3 sequences in the sample; roughly 53% occur only once, and around 37% lies in the top ten. Material: blood. These TCRs come from a man between 60 and 75 years old in good health. Each CDR3 is given with its conserved first and last residue. Fields, in order: D gene, J gene, V gene, clone size, CDR3 DNA, CDR3 protein. The D gene is left open where the match is weak. Expanded clones are given a class, and other clones once, few, many or no size at all.

d_gene: TRBD2; j_gene: TRBJ2-3; v_gene: TRBV24-1; abundance: -; CDR3nt: TGTGCCACCAGCTTCGGGGGGGCATCAGATACGCAGTATTTT; CDR3aa: CATSFGGASDTQYF
d_gene: -; j_gene: TRBJ2-1; v_gene: TRBV20-1; abundance: -; CDR3nt: TGCAGTGCTGGATTGGACAGAGCCTACAATGAGCAGTTCTTC; CDR3aa: CSAGLDRAYNEQFF
d_gene: -; j_gene: TRBJ2-3; v_gene: TRBV2; abundance: -; CDR3nt: TGTGCCAGTGGGGGGGCGAGGAGCACAGATACGCAGTATTTT; CDR3aa: CASGGARSTDTQYF
d_gene: -; j_gene: TRBJ2-1; v_gene: TRBV5-6; abundance: -; CDR3nt: TGTGCCAGCGGGGCCAGTGCAAGCCATGAGCAGTTCTTC; CDR3aa: CASGASASHEQFF
d_gene: -; j_gene: TRBJ1-2; v_gene: TRBV7-2; abundance: many; CDR3nt: TGTGCCAGCAGCTTAGTGTCAACTTATGGCTACACCTTC; CDR3aa: CASSLVSTYGYTF
d_gene: TRBD1; j_gene: TRBJ2-1; v_gene: TRBV6-1; abundance: -; CDR3nt: TGTGCCAGCACCCCTGGACAGGACGGAATCGATGAGCAGTTCTTC; CDR3aa: CASTPGQDGIDEQFF
d_gene: TRBD1; j_gene: TRBJ2-3; v_gene: TRBV9; abundance: -; CDR3nt: TGTGCCAGCAGCGTAGGGCTAACAGGGGCAGATACGCAGTATTTT; CDR3aa: CASSVGLTGADTQYF
d_gene: -; j_gene: TRBJ2-7; v_gene: TRBV27; abundance: -; CDR3nt: TGTGCCAGCCACGCTGCAGCGTCCTACGAGCAGTACTTC; CDR3aa: CASHAAASYEQYF
d_gene: -; j_gene: TRBJ2-1; v_gene: TRBV10-2; abundance: -; CDR3nt: TGCGCCAGCGGCCAGGGGGGGCCCTACAATGAGCAGTTCTTC; CDR3aa: CASGQGGPYNEQFF
d_gene: -; j_gene: TRBJ2-5; v_gene: TRBV27; abundance: -; CDR3nt: TGTGCCAGCAGTTTAAGCCGGCCCCCAGAGACCCAGTACTTC; CDR3aa: CASSLSRPPETQYF
d_gene: TRBD2; j_gene: TRBJ2-1; v_gene: TRBV9; abundance: -; CDR3nt: TGTGCCAGCAGCGTGAGCGGGGGGTTCTCCTACAATGAGCAGTTCTTC; CDR3aa: CASSVSGGFSYNEQFF
d_gene: TRBD2; j_gene: TRBJ2-3; v_gene: TRBV14; abundance: -; CDR3nt: TGTGCCAGCAGCCCGGGACTAGCGGGGGGGCTACGCACAGATACGCAGTATTTT; CDR3aa: CASSPGLAGGLRTDTQYF
d_gene: -; j_gene: TRBJ2-7; v_gene: TRBV5-1; abundance: -; CDR3nt: TGCGCCAGCAGCTTGGTTTCGTACAATGAGCAGTACTTC; CDR3aa: CASSLVSYNEQYF
d_gene: -; j_gene: TRBJ2-7; v_gene: TRBV2; abundance: few; CDR3nt: TGTGCCAGCAGTGAAAGATTGGGCGACAGGCCCCAAACTGGGGAGTACTTC; CDR3aa: CASSERLGDRPQTGEYF
d_gene: -; j_gene: TRBJ2-5; v_gene: TRBV7-6; abundance: -; CDR3nt: TGTGCCAGCAGCTTTATCCGGGAGACCCAGTACTTC; CDR3aa: CASSFIRETQYF
d_gene: TRBD1; j_gene: TRBJ1-2; v_gene: TRBV19; abundance: -; CDR3nt: TGTGCCAGTAGTAGAGAATCGACAGGGCATGGTGGCTACACCTTC; CDR3aa: CASSRESTGHGGYTF
d_gene: -; j_gene: TRBJ2-2; v_gene: TRBV7-2; abundance: -; CDR3nt: TGTGCCAGCAGCCCCCTGGGCAGGGTTTCTTCGAACACCGGGGAGCTGTTTTTT; CDR3aa: CASSPLGRVSSNTGELFF
d_gene: TRBD1; j_gene: TRBJ1-4; v_gene: TRBV14; abundance: -; CDR3nt: TGTGCCAGCAGCCCGAGGACAGGGTCTGGGGAAAAACTGTTTTTT; CDR3aa: CASSPRTGSGEKLFF
d_gene: TRBD1; j_gene: TRBJ2-4; v_gene: TRBV4-2; abundance: few; CDR3nt: TGTGCCAGCAGCGGCGGGACAGGGAGGCGCATTCAGTACTTC; CDR3aa: CASSGGTGRRIQYF
d_gene: -; j_gene: TRBJ1-5; v_gene: TRBV2; abundance: -; CDR3nt: TGTGCCAGCAGTGAGGGGCAGCGCAATCAGCCCCAGCATTTT; CDR3aa: CASSEGQRNQPQHF
d_gene: TRBD1; j_gene: TRBJ2-4; v_gene: TRBV20-1; abundance: -; CDR3nt: TGCAGTGCTAGAGCACCGGGACAGGGCGGCTGGAACATTCAGTACTTC; CDR3aa: CSARAPGQGGWNIQYF
d_gene: -; j_gene: TRBJ2-5; v_gene: TRBV20-1; abundance: few; CDR3nt: TGCAGTGCTAGAGGGGCCCAGGCCCAAGAGACCCAGTACTTC; CDR3aa: CSARGAQAQETQYF
d_gene: -; j_gene: TRBJ1-1; v_gene: TRBV6-5; abundance: -; CDR3nt: TGTGCCAGCAGTTACTCCGCAGACACTGAAGCTTTCTTT; CDR3aa: CASSYSADTEAFF
d_gene: TRBD1; j_gene: TRBJ1-2; v_gene: TRBV29-1; abundance: few; CDR3nt: TGCAGCGTTGGCCAGGGGGCCAACTATGGCTACACCTTC; CDR3aa: CSVGQGANYGYTF
d_gene: -; j_gene: TRBJ2-3; v_gene: TRBV20-1; abundance: -; CDR3nt: TGCAGTGCTAGCTACCCACTCACAGATACGCAGTATTTT; CDR3aa: CSASYPLTDTQYF
d_gene: TRBD2; j_gene: TRBJ2-7; v_gene: TRBV3-1; abundance: few; CDR3nt: TGTGCCAGCAGCCAAACCGGGACTAGGGCCTACGAGCAGTACTTC; CDR3aa: CASSQTGTRAYEQYF
d_gene: TRBD1; j_gene: TRBJ2-3; v_gene: TRBV6-5; abundance: -; CDR3nt: TGTGCCAGCAGTCCCCGGGACAGGAGGTTCACAGATACGCAGTATTTT; CDR3aa: CASSPRDRRFTDTQYF
d_gene: -; j_gene: TRBJ2-5; v_gene: TRBV28; abundance: -; CDR3nt: TGTGCCAGCACTCCGGGACCGAAAGAGACCCAGTACTTC; CDR3aa: CASTPGPKETQYF
d_gene: -; j_gene: TRBJ1-1; v_gene: TRBV5-1; abundance: -; CDR3nt: TGCGCCAGCAGCCTAATGACAGGACTGAACACTGAAGCTTTCTTT; CDR3aa: CASSLMTGLNTEAFF
d_gene: TRBD2; j_gene: TRBJ2-1; v_gene: TRBV4-1; abundance: -; CDR3nt: TGCGCCAGCAGCCATACCACGCCCGGGACTAGCGGGGGGGTCCCCTCGAATGAGCAGTTCTTC; CDR3aa: CASSHTTPGTSGGVPSNEQFF
d_gene: TRBD1; j_gene: TRBJ1-2; v_gene: TRBV29-1; abundance: -; CDR3nt: TGCAGCGTTTCTGACAGGGGGGGCTATGGCTACACCTTC; CDR3aa: CSVSDRGGYGYTF
d_gene: -; j_gene: TRBJ1-1; v_gene: TRBV5-1; abundance: -; CDR3nt: TGCGCCAGCAGCCGGGACCTGGCAGGGAACACTGAAGCTTTCTTT; CDR3aa: CASSRDLAGNTEAFF
d_gene: -; j_gene: TRBJ1-6; v_gene: TRBV2; abundance: -; CDR3nt: TGTGCCAGCGCCCCCCGGACAGCGAATTCACCCCTCCACTTT; CDR3aa: CASAPRTANSPLHF
d_gene: TRBD1; j_gene: TRBJ1-1; v_gene: TRBV20-1; abundance: -; CDR3nt: TGCAGTGCGCCGACAGGGAGGCACACTGAAGCTTTCTTT; CDR3aa: CSAPTGRHTEAFF
d_gene: TRBD1; j_gene: TRBJ1-2; v_gene: TRBV20-1; abundance: -; CDR3nt: TGCAGTGCTAGGAAGACAGGGGGCGCCGGCTACACCTTC; CDR3aa: CSARKTGGAGYTF
d_gene: -; j_gene: TRBJ2-5; v_gene: TRBV6-2/TRBV6-3; abundance: -; CDR3nt: TGTGCCAGCAGTTACCCGGAGGGGGAGACCCGGTACTTC; CDR3aa: CASSYPEGETRYF
d_gene: -; j_gene: TRBJ1-1; v_gene: TRBV20-1; abundance: -; CDR3nt: TGCAGTGCCTCAGCGGGACGGAGGAACACTGAAGCTTTCTTT; CDR3aa: CSASAGRRNTEAFF
d_gene: TRBD1; j_gene: TRBJ2-7; v_gene: TRBV20-1; abundance: -; CDR3nt: TGCAGTGCTAGCCACCGCGGACAGGGACAAGGGCAGTACTTC; CDR3aa: CSASHRGQGQGQYF
d_gene: -; j_gene: TRBJ1-1; v_gene: TRBV20-1; abundance: -; CDR3nt: TGCAGTGCTAGGTTCCTGAACACTGAAGCTTTCTTT; CDR3aa: CSARFLNTEAFF
d_gene: -; j_gene: TRBJ1-5; v_gene: TRBV4-1; abundance: -; CDR3nt: TGCGCCAGCAGCCAAGGTCACACCCGCAATCAGCCCCAGCATTTT; CDR3aa: CASSQGHTRNQPQHF
d_gene: TRBD1; j_gene: TRBJ1-2; v_gene: TRBV12-3/TRBV12-4; abundance: -; CDR3nt: TGTGCCTCGTCGGTGGACAGGGTTTATGGCTACACCTTC; CDR3aa: CASSVDRVYGYTF
d_gene: TRBD1; j_gene: TRBJ2-2; v_gene: TRBV5-1; abundance: -; CDR3nt: TGCGCCAGCAGCCCGGGACAGGGGAGCACCGGGGAGCTGTTTTTT; CDR3aa: CASSPGQGSTGELFF
d_gene: TRBD2; j_gene: TRBJ2-5; v_gene: TRBV5-1; abundance: few; CDR3nt: TGTGCCAGCAGCTTCTCGGGAGGGCGGCAAGAGACCCAGTACTTC; CDR3aa: CASSFSGGRQETQYF
d_gene: TRBD2; j_gene: TRBJ2-1; v_gene: TRBV28; abundance: few; CDR3nt: TGTGCCAGCAGTCGGGGGGTGGGGTTTCGGGATGAGCAGTTCTTC; CDR3aa: CASSRGVGFRDEQFF
d_gene: TRBD1; j_gene: TRBJ2-5; v_gene: TRBV20-1; abundance: -; CDR3nt: TGCAGTGCTAGAGTTTGGGGACAGATTGGAACAGAGACCCAGTACTTC; CDR3aa: CSARVWGQIGTETQYF
d_gene: -; j_gene: TRBJ2-1; v_gene: TRBV27; abundance: -; CDR3nt: TGTGCCAGCAGTGCCGTTAGGGGCTCCTACAATGAGCAGTTCTTC; CDR3aa: CASSAVRGSYNEQFF
d_gene: TRBD2; j_gene: TRBJ2-5; v_gene: TRBV20-1; abundance: -; CDR3nt: TGCAGTGGGGAAAGCGGGGCCGGCCAAGAGACCCAGTACTTC; CDR3aa: CSGESGAGQETQYF
d_gene: TRBD2; j_gene: TRBJ2-1; v_gene: TRBV28; abundance: once; CDR3nt: TGTGCCAGCAGGTGGAACCGGGGGGTCTCCTACAATGAGCAGTTCTTC; CDR3aa: CASRWNRGVSYNEQFF
d_gene: -; j_gene: TRBJ2-1; v_gene: TRBV7-2; abundance: -; CDR3nt: TGTGCCAGCAGCCCCCGCGCAGCCTTCTCCTACAATGAGCAGTTCTTC; CDR3aa: CASSPRAAFSYNEQFF
d_gene: -; j_gene: TRBJ1-6; v_gene: TRBV5-1; abundance: -; CDR3nt: TGCGCCAGCAGCTTGGGAACTGGGGGCCATCCACCCCTCCACTTT; CDR3aa: CASSLGTGGHPPLHF